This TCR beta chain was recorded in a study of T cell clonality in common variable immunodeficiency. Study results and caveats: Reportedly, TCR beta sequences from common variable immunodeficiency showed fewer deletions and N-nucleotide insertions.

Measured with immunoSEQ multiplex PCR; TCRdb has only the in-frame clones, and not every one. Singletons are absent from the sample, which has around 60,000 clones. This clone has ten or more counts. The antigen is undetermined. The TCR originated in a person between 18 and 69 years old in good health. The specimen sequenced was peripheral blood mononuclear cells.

Incomplete CDR3 DNA: TGCAGTGCTAGAAGAGGACAGCGACTCAATCAGCCC. It is translated as CSARRGQRLNQP. In full, the CDR3 is CSARRGQRLNQPQHF. The chain is built from TRBV20-1 and TRBJ1-5; weak D call: TRBD1 (6 bases). The read finishes 3 residues shy of the CDR3 end, and the germline J gene is used to complete it. V was cut by 2 bases and J by 3 bases, with 14 bases left in between. This CDR3 is 15 amino acids long. Germline-derived CDR1 and CDR2 are DFQATT and SNEGSKA (reference sequence).